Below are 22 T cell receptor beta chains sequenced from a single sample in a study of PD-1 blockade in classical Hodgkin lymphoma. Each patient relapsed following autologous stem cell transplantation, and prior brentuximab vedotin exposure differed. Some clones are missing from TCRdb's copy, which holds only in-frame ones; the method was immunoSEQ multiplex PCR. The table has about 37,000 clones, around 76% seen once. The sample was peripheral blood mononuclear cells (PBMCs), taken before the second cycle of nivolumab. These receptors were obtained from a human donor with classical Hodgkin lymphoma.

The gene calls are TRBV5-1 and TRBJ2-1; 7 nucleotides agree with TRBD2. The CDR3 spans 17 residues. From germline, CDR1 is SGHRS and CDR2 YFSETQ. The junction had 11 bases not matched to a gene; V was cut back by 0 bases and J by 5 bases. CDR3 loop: CASSLVTGGGLDNEQFF. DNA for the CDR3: TGCGCCAGCAGCTTGGTCACTGGCGGGGGACTTGACAATGAGCAGTTCTTC.

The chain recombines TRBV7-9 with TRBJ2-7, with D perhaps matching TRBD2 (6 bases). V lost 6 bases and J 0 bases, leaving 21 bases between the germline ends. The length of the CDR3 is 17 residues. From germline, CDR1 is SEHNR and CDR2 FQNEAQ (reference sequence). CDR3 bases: TGTGCCAGCAGAACCGACCGGGGGTCTCAAAGCTCCTACGAGCAGTACTTC. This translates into CASRTDRGSQSSYEQYF.

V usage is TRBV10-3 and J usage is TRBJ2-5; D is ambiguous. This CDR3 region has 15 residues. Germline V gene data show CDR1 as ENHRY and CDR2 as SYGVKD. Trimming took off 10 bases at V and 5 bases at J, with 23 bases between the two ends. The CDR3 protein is CASTSTNGMRETQYF. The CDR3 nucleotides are TGTGCCAGCACCTCCACTAACGGAATGCGGGAGACCCAGTACTTC.

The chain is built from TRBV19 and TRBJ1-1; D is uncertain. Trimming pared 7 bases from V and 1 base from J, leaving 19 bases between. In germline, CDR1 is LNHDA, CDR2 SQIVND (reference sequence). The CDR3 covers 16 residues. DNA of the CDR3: TGTGCCAGTACTCCCAGTTTGGTCAGGTGGAACACTGAAGCTTTCTTT. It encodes CASTPSLVRWNTEAFF.

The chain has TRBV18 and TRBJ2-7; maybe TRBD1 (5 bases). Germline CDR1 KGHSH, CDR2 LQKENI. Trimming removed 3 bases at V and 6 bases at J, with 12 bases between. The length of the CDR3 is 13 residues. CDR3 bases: TGTGCCAGCTCACCCGACAGAGGTTCCGAGCAGTACTTC. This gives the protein CASSPDRGSEQYF.

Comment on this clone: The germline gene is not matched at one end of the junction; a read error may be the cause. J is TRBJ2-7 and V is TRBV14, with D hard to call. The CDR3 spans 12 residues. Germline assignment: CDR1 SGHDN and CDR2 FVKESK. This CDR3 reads CASSQDRASLLF. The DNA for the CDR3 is TGTGCCAGCAGCCAAGATCGGGCCTCTTTGCTCTTC.

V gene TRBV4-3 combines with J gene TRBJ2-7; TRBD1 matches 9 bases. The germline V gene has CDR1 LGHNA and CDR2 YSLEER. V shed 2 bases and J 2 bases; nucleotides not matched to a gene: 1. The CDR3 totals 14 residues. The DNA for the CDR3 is TGCGCCAGCAGCCAAACAGGGGGCCCCTACGAGCAGTACTTC. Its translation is CASSQTGGPYEQYF.

CDR3 DNA: TGTGCCAGCAGCTTAGAGGGCGGGGGGGCCGTGACCCAGTACTTC. Amino acid sequence: CASSLEGGGAVTQYF. This chain uses TRBV7-2 with TRBJ2-5, with 9 bases that match TRBD2. Per the germline V gene, CDR1 is SGHTA and CDR2 is FQGNSA. The CDR3 extends over 15 amino acids. J gave up 7 bases and V 1 base, and 7 bases lay outside the gene matches.

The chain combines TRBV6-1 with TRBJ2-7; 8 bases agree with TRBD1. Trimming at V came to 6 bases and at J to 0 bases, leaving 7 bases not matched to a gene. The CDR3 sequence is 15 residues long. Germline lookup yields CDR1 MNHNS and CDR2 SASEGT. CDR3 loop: CASSPGTGLSYEQYF. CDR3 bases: TGTGCCAGCAGCCCCGGGACAGGTCTCTCCTACGAGCAGTACTTC.

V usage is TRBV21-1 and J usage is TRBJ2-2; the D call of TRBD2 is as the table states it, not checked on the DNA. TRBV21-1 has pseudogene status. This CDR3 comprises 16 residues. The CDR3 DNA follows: TGTGCCAGCACCTTCAGACTAGCGGGCCCCACCGGGGAGCTGTTTTTT. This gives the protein CASTFRLAGPTGELFF.

CDR3 region: CASSSTYIRRYEQYF. CDR3 coding DNA: TGTGCCAGCAGCTCCACTTATATCCGACGCTACGAGCAGTACTTC. The rearrangement joins TRBV7-7 to TRBJ2-7; D uncertain. Germline V CDR1 and CDR2: SSHAT, FNYEAQ (reference sequence). The CDR3 sequence is 15 residues long. V gave up 4 bases and J gave up 3 bases, with 16 bases separating them.

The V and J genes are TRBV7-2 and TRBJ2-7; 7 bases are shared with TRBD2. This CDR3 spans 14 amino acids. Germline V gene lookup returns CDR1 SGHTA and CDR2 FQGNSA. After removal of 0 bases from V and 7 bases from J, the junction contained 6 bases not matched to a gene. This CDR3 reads CASSLAATSAEQYF. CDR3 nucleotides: TGTGCCAGCAGCTTAGCGGCAACTAGCGCTGAGCAGTACTTC.

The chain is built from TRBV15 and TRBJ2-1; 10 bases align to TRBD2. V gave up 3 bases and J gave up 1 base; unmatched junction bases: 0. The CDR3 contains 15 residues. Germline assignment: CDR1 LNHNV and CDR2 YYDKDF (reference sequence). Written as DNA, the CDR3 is TGTGCCACCAGCAGGGGACTAGCGTCCTACAATGAGCAGTTCTTC. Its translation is CATSRGLASYNEQFF.

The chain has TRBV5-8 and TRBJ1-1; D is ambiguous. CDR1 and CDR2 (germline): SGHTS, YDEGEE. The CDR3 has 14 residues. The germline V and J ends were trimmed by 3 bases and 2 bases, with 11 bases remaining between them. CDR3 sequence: CASSSGWGNTEAFF. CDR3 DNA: TGTGCCAGCAGCTCCGGATGGGGTAACACTGAAGCTTTCTTT.

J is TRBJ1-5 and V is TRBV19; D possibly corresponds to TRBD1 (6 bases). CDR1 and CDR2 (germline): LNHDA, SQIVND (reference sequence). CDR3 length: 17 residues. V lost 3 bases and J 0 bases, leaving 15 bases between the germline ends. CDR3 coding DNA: TGTGCCAGTAGTATCCGACAGGCCTCCTATAGCAATCAGCCCCAGCATTTT. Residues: CASSIRQASYSNQPQHF.

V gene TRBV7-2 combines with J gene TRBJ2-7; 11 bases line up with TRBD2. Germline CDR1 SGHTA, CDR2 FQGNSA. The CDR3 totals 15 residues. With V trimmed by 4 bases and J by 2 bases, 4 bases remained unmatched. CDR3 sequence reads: CASSSSGGTTYEQYF. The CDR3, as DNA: TGTGCCAGCAGCTCTAGCGGGGGGACAACCTACGAGCAGTACTTC.

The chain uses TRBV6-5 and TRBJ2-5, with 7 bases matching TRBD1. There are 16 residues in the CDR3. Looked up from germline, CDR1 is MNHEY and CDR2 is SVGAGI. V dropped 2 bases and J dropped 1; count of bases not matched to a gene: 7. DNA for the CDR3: TGTGCCAGCAGTTACCGAGGGGGCCCTTTCCAAGAGACCCAGTACTTC. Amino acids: CASSYRGGPFQETQYF.

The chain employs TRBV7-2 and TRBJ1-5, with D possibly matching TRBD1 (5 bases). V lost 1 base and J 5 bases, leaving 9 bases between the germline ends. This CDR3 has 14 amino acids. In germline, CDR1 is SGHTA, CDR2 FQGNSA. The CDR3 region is CASSLVGTDQPQHF. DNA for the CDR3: TGTGCCAGCAGCTTAGTTGGGACGGATCAGCCCCAGCATTTT. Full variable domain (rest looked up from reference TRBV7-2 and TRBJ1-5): GAGVSQSPSNKVTEKGKDVELRCDPISGHTALYWYRQSLGQGLEFLIYFQGNSAPDKSGLPSDRFSAERTGGSVSTLTIQRTQQEDSAVYLCASSLVGTDQPQHFGDGTRLSIL.

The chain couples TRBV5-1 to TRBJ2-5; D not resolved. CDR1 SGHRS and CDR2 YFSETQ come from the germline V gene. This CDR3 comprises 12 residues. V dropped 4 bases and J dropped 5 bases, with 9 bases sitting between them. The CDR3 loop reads CASSKSGETQYF. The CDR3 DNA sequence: TGCGCCAGCAGCAAATCTGGCGAGACCCAGTACTTC.

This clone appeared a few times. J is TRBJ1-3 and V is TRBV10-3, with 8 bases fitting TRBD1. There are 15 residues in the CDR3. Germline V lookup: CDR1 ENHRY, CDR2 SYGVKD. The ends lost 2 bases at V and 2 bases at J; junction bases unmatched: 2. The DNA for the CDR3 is TGTGCCATCAGTGAGGGACAGGGAGCTGGAAACACCATATATTTT. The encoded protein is CAISEGQGAGNTIYF.

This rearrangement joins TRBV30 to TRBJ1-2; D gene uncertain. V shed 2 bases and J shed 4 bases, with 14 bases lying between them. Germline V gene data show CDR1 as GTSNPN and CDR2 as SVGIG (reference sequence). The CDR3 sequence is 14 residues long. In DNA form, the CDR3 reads TGTGCCTGGAGTACCGGTGGGTTCGGCTATGGCTACACCTTC. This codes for CAWSTGGFGYGYTF.

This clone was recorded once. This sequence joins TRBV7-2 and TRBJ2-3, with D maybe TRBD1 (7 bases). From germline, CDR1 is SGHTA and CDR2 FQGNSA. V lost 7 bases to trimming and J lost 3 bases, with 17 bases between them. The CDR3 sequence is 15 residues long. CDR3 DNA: TGTGCCAGCACCTTCCAGGGGGGCGGTACAGATACGCAGTATTTT. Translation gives CASTFQGGGTDTQYF.